This paragraph covers one T cell receptor (beta chain) sequence. Antigen: not known. This entry comes from a study of cytomegalovirus exposure and HLA in healthy donors. On the study more broadly: Unique TCR beta sequences numbering 120 million or so came from about 179 million T cells in an earlier analysis. Study-wide results and caveats: For most TCR beta V segments, an earlier analysis put the productive rate at about 87% or about 30% of the time.

With 60 Vbeta and 13 Jbeta primers, the PCR was carried out. Only in-frame clones appear in the TCRdb table, and some are missing; sequencing was by immunoSEQ multiplex PCR. Among 75,000 to 100,000 clones listed, 65% to 85% were seen once. The CDR3 runs to 16 residues. Germline V gives CDR1 SGHDT, CDR2 YYEEEE. V was trimmed by 3 bases and J by 6 bases, leaving 18 bases between them. This receptor was taken from a middle-aged man in good health and CMV-seronegative. The chain links TRBV5-6 to TRBJ2-2; the D gene is possibly TRBD2 (6 bases). The sequenced material came from PBMCs. Here the CDR3 DNA reads TGTGCCAGCAGCTCCCCGAGGGTAGCGGTCCCCGGGGAGCTGTTTTTT. It encodes CASSSPRVAVPGELFF.